This entry describes one TCR beta chain. Generated by immunoSEQ multiplex PCR, the TCRdb table keeps only in-frame clones and is missing some. The sample has tens of thousands of clones; 91% are singletons. This record belongs to a study of technical replicates of blood from a handful of donors. Trimming removed 7 bases from V and 5 bases from J, with 12 bases in between. The CDR3 loop spans 12 amino acids. This sequence joins TRBV23-1 and TRBJ2-7; TRBD1 is a possible D gene (6 bases). TRBV23-1 is placed among ORFs of uncertain function. Sequenced input: T cells isolated from PBMCs. This sequence originates from a human donor in good health. Some clones in this sample may be carry-over from other donors' samples. The CDR3 region has the DNA TGCGCCAGCATAAAAGGGGGAAACGAGCAGTACTTC. As protein: CASIKGGNEQYF.